This TCR beta chain came from a study of cytomegalovirus exposure and HLA in healthy donors. Per germline, CDR1 MDHEN and CDR2 SYDVKM. The CDR3 loop spans 13 amino acids. Deletions cut 7 bases from V and 2 bases from J, with 12 bases between. Study-level findings and limits: V- and J-gene trimming in TCR beta was tied to a missense DCLRE1C variant by an analysis performed later.

About this clone itself: The target antigen is unknown.

A multiplex PCR was run with 60 Vbeta primers and 13 Jbeta primers. Libraries were prepared by immunoSEQ multiplex PCR; TCRdb keeps only in-frame clonotypes and omits some of them. The profile shows tens of thousands of clones, 70% to 80% of them singletons. The TCR was taken from a man aged 45 to 65 in good health and CMV-seronegative. The sequencing sample was made of PBMCs. This rearrangement joins TRBV28 to TRBJ2-7; the D gene is possibly TRBD1 (5 bases). The CDR3 coding sequence is TGTGCCAGCAATAGAATCAGGGCCTACGAGCAGTACTTC. It yields the protein CASNRIRAYEQYF.